This T cell receptor (beta chain) was recovered during a study of CD8+CD57+ T cells in acquired aplastic anemia. Both TCR beta VDJ combination and CDR3 sequence profiling were carried out. Genomic DNA was the template for this profiling. One entry per CDR3 protein, called by TCRdb with MiXCR from the reads. The table includes about 120,000 distinct CDR3 sequences, approximately 40% detected once. This clonotype was counted at least ten times. In patients chosen for sequencing, flow cytometry had shown CD8+CD57+ cell expansion. The CDR3 is 15 residues long. CDR1 and CDR2 (germline): MRHNA, SNTAGT. The V and J ends lost 0 bases and 2 bases respectively, with 9 bases between them.

Sample: sorted CD4+, CD8+, or CD8+CD57+ T cells (not recorded which) from PBMCs. The V and J genes are TRBV6-4 and TRBJ2-3, with D hard to call. This TCR derives from a human donor with aplastic anemia. In nucleotides, the CDR3 is TGTGCCAGCAGTGACTCGGGGATGACCACAGATACGCAGTATTTT. Amino acid sequence: CASSDSGMTTDTQYF.